Below are 17 T cell receptor beta chains sequenced from a single sample in a study of OX40 agonist ivuxolimab in advanced cancers. The table came from immunoSEQ multiplex PCR; TCRdb's copy has only in-frame clones and leaves some out. The data contain under 80,000 clones, roughly 93% of them seen just once; the ten biggest clones take up 0.32%. The material was CD4+ or CD8+ T cells sorted from blood, obtained in a trial of the OX40 agonist ivuxolimab. The source is an adult with an advanced solid tumor such as melanoma, head and neck, liver or kidney cancer.

The chain recombines TRBV7-7 with TRBJ2-1; 7 bases align to TRBD2. Germline CDR1 and CDR2: SSHAT and FNYEAQ (reference sequence). There are 15 residues in the CDR3. Trimming at V came to 5 bases and at J to 4 bases, leaving 8 bases not matched to a gene. The CDR3 nucleotides are TGTGCCAGCAGCGCATCTAGCGGAGGGTACAATGAGCAGTTCTTC. Amino acid sequence: CASSASSGGYNEQFF.

This chain uses TRBV9 with TRBJ1-3, with D perhaps matching TRBD1 (5 bases). The CDR3 length is 15 residues. Trimming removed 2 bases at V and 0 bases at J, with 9 bases between. Germline lookup yields CDR1 SGDLS and CDR2 YYNGEE. CDR3 in amino acids: CASSVDTFSGNTIYF. CDR3 DNA: TGTGCCAGCAGCGTGGACACGTTCTCTGGAAACACCATATATTTT.

V usage is TRBV5-4 and J usage is TRBJ1-3, with D unresolved. Germline values: CDR1 SGHNT, CDR2 YYREEE (reference sequence). V dropped 3 bases and J dropped 4 bases, with 14 bases sitting between them. This CDR3 has 15 residues. CDR3 sequence reads: CASSSSPVGGNTIYF. Here the CDR3 DNA reads TGTGCCAGCAGCTCTAGCCCGGTTGGAGGAAACACCATATATTTT.

This rearrangement joins TRBV12-5 to TRBJ2-2, with 7 bases lining up with TRBD1. From germline, CDR1 is LGHNT and CDR2 FRNRAP. The junction had 7 bases not matched to a gene; V was cut back by 7 bases and J by 2 bases. The CDR3 is 15 residues long. CDR3 in amino acids: CASASGTVNTGELFF. CDR3 coding DNA: TGTGCTAGTGCCTCCGGGACAGTAAACACCGGGGAGCTGTTTTTT.

The CDR3 reads CASMPALPNTGELFF. The CDR3 DNA is TGTGCCAGCATGCCTGCGCTGCCGAACACCGGGGAGCTGTTTTTT. The chain is built from TRBV6-1 and TRBJ2-2; D gene uncertain. Germline CDR1 is MNHNS and CDR2 is SASEGT. This CDR3 is 15 amino acids long. The V end was cut by 7 bases, the J end by 0 bases, with 12 bases between.

The chain has TRBV19 and TRBJ2-1, with TRBD2 identical over 13 bases. The V and J ends lost 5 bases and 6 bases, in that order; junction bases with no gene match: 13. The length of the CDR3 is 18 residues. CDR1 is LNHDA and CDR2 is SQIVND in the germline V gene (reference sequence). The CDR3 protein is CASSLRTSGGFVPNEQFF. The CDR3 nucleotides are TGTGCCAGTAGTTTGAGGACTAGCGGGGGATTTGTACCCAATGAGCAGTTCTTC. Filled out from reference TRBV19 and TRBJ2-1, the complete variable domain reads DGGITQSPKYLFRKEGQNVTLSCEQNLNHDAMYWYRQDPGQGLRLIYYSQIVNDFQKGDIAEGYSVSREKKESFPLTVTSAQKNPTAFYLCASSLRTSGGFVPNEQFFGPGTRLTVL.

The table lists this clone with a count of one. The chain recombines TRBV5-1 with TRBJ2-7, with 9 bases that match TRBD2. This CDR3 has 15 residues. V lost 6 bases and J lost 0; bases outside the gene matches: 7. CDR1 and CDR2 (germline): SGHRS, YFSETQ. The chain's CDR3 is CASMPSGVSSYEQYF. The DNA for the CDR3 is TGCGCCAGCATGCCTAGCGGGGTGAGCTCCTACGAGCAGTACTTC.

V is TRBV19 and J is TRBJ2-5, with 11 bases lining up with TRBD2. The J call could be wrong; TRBJ2-7 is a better fit for the DNA end. CDR1 is LNHDA, CDR2 SQIVND, per germline (reference sequence). CDR3 length: 18 residues. In DNA, the CDR3 is TGTGCCAGTAGTTTTACCGGGACTAGCGGACAGAGCTCCTACGAGCAGTACTTC. This encodes CASSFTGTSGQSSYEQYF.

The chain links TRBV28 to TRBJ2-7; 7 nucleotides line up with TRBD1. Per the germline V gene, CDR1 is MDHEN and CDR2 is SYDVKM. After removal of 10 bases from V and 6 bases from J, the junction contained 12 bases not matched to a gene. The CDR3 has 13 amino acids. CDR3 loop: CANSGRGTIEQYF. In DNA, the CDR3 is TGTGCCAACTCGGGCAGGGGGACCATCGAGCAGTACTTC.

This chain connects TRBV5-5 to TRBJ1-6; TRBD1 matches at 9 bases. V shed 0 bases and J 9 bases; nucleotides not matched to a gene: 1. Germline CDR1 and CDR2: SGHKS and YYEKEE (reference sequence). There are 14 residues in the CDR3. CDR3 region: CASSLDRGPSPLHF. DNA for the CDR3: TGTGCCAGCAGCTTGGACAGGGGGCCTTCACCCCTCCACTTT.

The chain joins TRBV5-3 to TRBJ1-5, with a tentative D call TRBD1 (5 bases). TRBV5-3 is labeled an ORF, and its function is uncertain. CDR3 size: 16 residues. Between the trimmed V and J ends, which lost 1 base and 5 bases, there was a span of 16 bases. The CDR3 spells CARSLRGVLRDQPQHF. In DNA form, the CDR3 reads TGTGCCAGAAGCTTGAGGGGCGTGCTCCGCGATCAGCCCCAGCATTTT.

The chain recombines TRBV7-6 with TRBJ2-5, with 9 positions matching TRBD2. V trimming: 0 bases; J trimming: 2 bases; junction bases outside the gene matches: 4. CDR3 length equals 16 residues. Germline loops: CDR1 SGHVS, CDR2 FNYEAQ. The CDR3 DNA follows: TGTGCCAGCAGCTTAGCGCTGGCGGGGGGGCAAGAGACCCAGTACTTC. It is translated as CASSLALAGGQETQYF.

The chain couples TRBV5-1 to TRBJ2-1; D is unresolved. This CDR3 region has 12 residues. Germline CDR1 SGHRS, CDR2 YFSETQ. The V and J ends lost 7 bases and 7 bases respectively, with 12 bases between them. This chain's CDR3 is CASGDDSNEQFF. In DNA form, the CDR3 reads TGCGCCAGCGGGGATGACTCGAATGAGCAGTTCTTC.

The V and J genes are TRBV7-2 and TRBJ2-5, with D tentatively TRBD2 (5 bases). The CDR3 totals 13 residues. The V gene's germline CDR1 is SGHTA and CDR2 FQGNSA. V lost 5 bases and J lost 4, with 11 bases in between. DNA for the CDR3: TGTGCCAGCAGCCTCTCACTAGGAGAGACCCAGTACTTC. It is translated as CASSLSLGETQYF.

The rearrangement links TRBV6-5 to TRBJ1-2, with D unresolved. Looked up from germline, CDR1 is MNHEY and CDR2 is SVGAGI. V was shortened by 7 bases and J by 2 bases, with 8 bases between the two germline ends. The CDR3 covers 12 residues. CDR3 protein: CASTGSNYGYTF. The CDR3 DNA is TGTGCCAGCACAGGCAGCAACTATGGCTACACCTTC.

Only one count was recorded for this clone. The chain combines TRBV21-1 with TRBJ1-2. TRBV21-1 is a known pseudogene. The CDR3 covers 16 residues. In DNA form, the CDR3 reads TGTGCCAGCAGCAAAGCCGACGGGGGCTGGGTCTATGGCTACACCTTC. Translation: CASSKADGGWVYGYTF.

This chain links TRBV9 with TRBJ1-3, with 7 bases aligning to TRBD1. J gave up 3 bases and V 4 bases, and 7 bases lay outside the gene matches. The CDR3 runs 15 residues. Germline V gives CDR1 SGDLS, CDR2 YYNGEE. CDR3 loop: CASSPRTGRGNTIYF. The DNA of the CDR3 is TGTGCCAGCAGCCCACGGACAGGCCGTGGAAACACCATATATTTT. Together with reference TRBV9 and TRBJ1-3, the CDR3 gives the full variable domain: DSGVTQTPKHLITATGQRVTLRCSPRSGDLSVYWYQQSLDQGLQFLIQYYNGEERAKGNILERFSAQQFPDLHSELNLSSLELGDSALYFCASSPRTGRGNTIYFGEGSWLTVV.